The T cell receptor beta chain under discussion was sequenced for a study of identical twins. Regarding the study as a whole: A cross-sectional statistical analysis, not follow-up of the same donors, supported the conclusions.

Deletions cut 5 bases from V and 8 bases from J, with 12 bases between. The CDR3 runs 12 residues. CDR1 is SGHVS, CDR2 FQNEAQ, per germline. cDNA molecules carried unique molecular identifiers, and template switching added a universal primer site. MiXCR was run by TCRdb on the 5' RACE reads, yielding one entry per CDR3 protein. Here the sample spans 200,000 to 250,000 distinct CDR3 sequences, 5.5% to 7% being singletons. Remarks on this clonotype: Antigen: not known.

These same records also appear under a second study, on yellow fever vaccine responses in identical twins.

The sequencing sample was made of memory (CD45RO+) T cells sorted from blood. The receptor was isolated from a woman between 18 and 29 years old in good health. This chain connects TRBV7-8 to TRBJ1-2; D uncertain. CDR3: CASSIRTGGYTF. CDR3 DNA: TGTGCCAGCAGCATACGGACCGGCGGCTACACCTTC.